This TCR beta chain was observed in a study of cytomegalovirus exposure and HLA in healthy donors. Losses at the gene ends were 1 base for V and 2 bases for J; bases not matched to a gene: 2. This CDR3 has 14 residues. Germline CDR1 reads SEHNR; CDR2 reads FQNEAQ (reference sequence). Concerning this clone: This sequence is one base from a far larger clone and is likely a read error. The same CDR3 also results from other DNA sequences found in this sample.

60 Vbeta and 13 Jbeta primers were used in PCR. Produced via immunoSEQ multiplex PCR; TCRdb's table is partial and in-frame only. The sample gives 150,000 to 200,000 clones, less than 85% of which show up once; around 4.8% is in the top ten. The sample consisted of PBMCs. The sequence was collected from a man between 18 and 35 years old in good health and CMV-seronegative. The chain couples TRBV7-9 to TRBJ2-7; 7 bases align to TRBD2. The CDR3 is CASSLDGGTYEQYF. For the CDR3, the DNA is TGTGCCAGCAGCTTAGACGGGGGGACCTACGAGCAGTACTTC.